These T cell receptor beta chains were read from a single sample in a study of blood T cell repertoires in COVID-19. Data came from immunoSEQ multiplex PCR; TCRdb stores just in-frame clones and leaves some out. The table includes under 150,000 clones, roughly 89% detected once. The sequencing input was PBMCs or T cells enriched from blood (not recorded which). These receptors all come from a woman aged 50 to 65 who had been exposed to COVID-19. Both conserved end residues are part of each CDR3. A D gene is named only where the DNA matches it firmly. A clone size is listed for some rows: how often the clone was seen (once, few, many), or a class if it is expanded.

D gene,clone size,J gene,V gene,CDR3 protein,CDR3 DNA
TRBD1,-,TRBJ2-6,TRBV5-4,CASSPRQGASATNVLTF,TGTGCCAGCAGCCCCCGACAGGGGGCGAGTGCTACCAACGTCCTGACTTTC
TRBD2,-,TRBJ2-1,TRBV11-2,CASSLLAVEPYNEQFF,TGTGCCAGCAGTTTACTAGCGGTAGAGCCCTACAATGAGCAGTTCTTC
TRBD2,-,TRBJ2-3,TRBV7-3,CASSSIGGMTDTQYF,TGTGCCAGCAGCTCAATCGGGGGGATGACAGATACGCAGTATTTT
-,-,TRBJ1-2,TRBV27,CASSRGQLYGYTF,TGTGCCAGCAGTCGTGGACAACTCTATGGCTACACCTTC
-,-,TRBJ1-1,TRBV27,CASSLSQGRTEAFF,TGTGCCAGCAGTTTATCCCAGGGCCGCACTGAAGCTTTCTTT
-,-,TRBJ2-7,TRBV6-6,CASSLAETYEQYF,TGTGCCAGCAGTTTAGCGGAGACCTACGAGCAGTACTTC
-,-,TRBJ1-2,TRBV11-2,CASSGTRAYGYTF,TGTGCCAGCAGCGGGACAAGGGCATATGGCTACACCTTC
-,-,TRBJ1-4,TRBV5-1,CASSLAPGGQSEKLFF,TGCGCCAGCAGCTTGGCCCCGGGGGGGCAGAGTGAAAAACTGTTTTTT
-,few,TRBJ2-2,TRBV29-1,CSVLEGRTGELFF,TGCAGCGTCCTTGAGGGTAGGACCGGGGAGCTGTTTTTT
-,few,TRBJ2-2,TRBV6-5,CASSYGTLSTGELFF,TGTGCCAGCAGTTACGGTACCCTTAGCACCGGGGAGCTGTTTTTT
-,few,TRBJ2-3,TRBV6-4,CASSASTEGGTQYF,TGTGCCAGCAGTGCTAGCACGGAAGGGGGTACGCAGTATTTT
TRBD1,-,TRBJ1-5,TRBV27,CASSMTGWNQPQHF,TGTGCCAGCAGTATGACAGGGTGGAATCAGCCCCAGCATTTT
TRBD1,-,TRBJ1-5,TRBV5-5,CASSNRDREPQHF,TGTGCCAGCAGCAACCGGGACAGGGAACCCCAGCATTTT
TRBD2,-,TRBJ2-7,TRBV7-9,CASSSGTRLAGGDEQYF,TGTGCCAGCAGCTCGGGGACCCGACTAGCGGGAGGAGACGAGCAGTACTTC
-,-,TRBJ2-2,TRBV14,CASSQVLGGTGELFF,TGTGCCAGCAGCCAAGTACTAGGGGGCACCGGGGAGCTGTTTTTT
TRBD1,-,TRBJ2-7,TRBV5-1,CASSLGDRRVQYF,TGCGCCAGCAGCTTGGGGGACAGGAGGGTGCAGTACTTC
TRBD1,-,TRBJ2-2,TRBV2,CASRGGQLNTGELFF,TGTGCCAGCAGAGGGGGACAGCTGAACACCGGGGAGCTGTTTTTT
TRBD2,-,TRBJ2-5,TRBV4-3,CASSQEVAGLETQYF,TGCGCCAGCAGCCAAGAGGTAGCGGGATTGGAGACCCAGTACTTC
-,once,TRBJ1-2,TRBV5-1,CASSWDGGNYGYTF,TGCGCCAGCAGCTGGGATGGGGGGAACTATGGCTACACCTTC
-,-,TRBJ1-2,TRBV19,CASSLGQINYGYTF,TGTGCCAGTAGTCTTGGACAGATAAACTATGGCTACACCTTC
-,few,TRBJ1-6,TRBV30,CAWTPPGNSPLHF,TGTGCCTGGACCCCTCCGGGAAACTCACCCCTCCACTTT
-,-,TRBJ1-4,TRBV6-1,CASSEQGTTNEKLFF,TGTGCCAGCAGTGAACAGGGGACGACTAATGAAAAACTGTTTTTT
TRBD1,-,TRBJ2-1,TRBV10-1,CASSSDDRGQQFF,TGCGCCAGCAGTTCTGACGACAGGGGGCAACAGTTCTTC
-,-,TRBJ1-2,TRBV29-1,CSVGGRGTTNYGYTF,TGCAGCGTTGGGGGTAGGGGAACTACTAACTATGGCTACACCTTC
TRBD1,-,TRBJ1-2,TRBV5-6,CASSPGTGGTLYGYTF,TGTGCCAGCAGCCCCGGGACAGGCGGGACCCTCTATGGCTACACCTTC
-,-,TRBJ2-7,TRBV10-2,CASSERLAEQYF,TGCGCCAGCAGTGAGCGGCTAGCCGAGCAGTACTTC
-,once,TRBJ2-5,TRBV29-1,CSVASAGAETQYF,TGCAGCGTTGCAAGCGCAGGGGCAGAGACCCAGTACTTC
-,-,TRBJ1-2,TRBV19,CASSSQGQGGGYGYTF,TGTGCCAGTAGTTCTCAAGGTCAGGGCGGCGGTTATGGCTACACCTTC
-,many,TRBJ1-1,TRBV6-4,CASSDGDGGASEAFF,TGTGCCAGCAGTGACGGCGATGGGGGCGCATCGGAAGCTTTCTTT
-,-,TRBJ1-5,TRBV4-1,CASSQSDPGNQPQHF,TGCGCCAGCAGCCAATCCGACCCGGGGAATCAGCCCCAGCATTTT
-,-,TRBJ1-5,TRBV3-1/TRBV3-2,CASSQGEASQPQHF,TGTGCCAGCAGCCAAGGGGAGGCGAGCCAGCCCCAGCATTTT
-,-,TRBJ1-1,TRBV7-9,CASSLDAGGATEAFF,TGTGCCAGCAGCTTAGACGCTGGGGGGGCTACTGAAGCTTTCTTT
-,once,TRBJ1-2,TRBV7-2,CASSLSSGKTGTGYTF,TGTGCCAGCAGCTTATCATCGGGGAAGACAGGAACTGGCTACACCTTC
-,-,TRBJ1-5,TRBV19,CAIARANHQPQHF,TGTGCCATTGCGAGGGCCAACCATCAGCCCCAGCATTTT
-,-,TRBJ1-1,TRBV6-2/TRBV6-3,CASSYRSGMAFF,TGTGCCAGCAGTTACCGGTCGGGGATGGCTTTCTTT
-,-,TRBJ2-7,TRBV10-1,CADSSITGPYEQYF,TGCGCCGACAGCAGTATAACAGGGCCCTACGAGCAGTACTTC
-,few,TRBJ2-2,TRBV19,CASSIPGPGELFF,TGTGCCAGTAGTATTCCAGGGCCCGGGGAGCTGTTTTTT
-,-,TRBJ2-6,TRBV21-1,CATAGEGVGANVLTF,TGTGCCACAGCCGGGGAGGGTGTTGGGGCCAACGTCCTGACTTTC
-,-,TRBJ1-1,TRBV6-6,CASTRQEAFF,TGTGCCAGCACCAGACAAGAAGCTTTCTTT
-,once,TRBJ2-7,TRBV13,CASSLNANSYEQYF,TGTGCCAGCAGCCTCAACGCTAACTCCTACGAGCAGTACTTC
-,-,TRBJ2-1,TRBV21-1,CASSKGLAGSGEQFF,TGTGCCAGCAGCAAAGGGCTAGCGGGGTCCGGGGAGCAGTTCTTC
TRBD1,many,TRBJ1-4,TRBV29-1,CSVARQGLEKLFF,TGCAGCGTTGCCCGACAGGGACTTGAAAAACTGTTTTTT